One T cell receptor (beta chain) is described in this entry. What it binds is unknown. The sample originates from a study of response to subunit inactivated influenza vaccine. The study's findings and limits: It was suggested by the authors that few new T cells are recruited by each seasonal influenza vaccination.

TCRdb re-called the RT-PCR reads through MiXCR, storing one row per CDR3 protein. The sample gives about 530,000 distinct CDR3 sequences, over 10% of which show up once; roughly 13% is in the top ten. This CDR3 region has 13 residues. Germline assignment: CDR1 MGHDK and CDR2 SYGVNS. With 7 bases removed from V and 0 bases from J, the gap between germline ends came to 10 bases. Sample: PBMCs from blood, taken roughly 46 days after vaccination. V is TRBV25-1 and J is TRBJ2-7; D is possibly TRBD1 or TRBD2 (5 bases each). The sequence was obtained from a man between 45 and 60 years old who received an inactivated influenza vaccine. The CDR3 nucleotides are TGTGCCAGCAACAGGACTCTCTCCTACGAGCAGTACTTC. Amino acids: CASNRTLSYEQYF.